This T cell receptor (beta chain) is drawn from a study of cytomegalovirus exposure and HLA in healthy donors. Primers: 60 Vbeta forward and 13 Jbeta reverse. Libraries were prepared by immunoSEQ multiplex PCR; TCRdb keeps only in-frame clonotypes and omits some of them. The sample records 200,000 to 250,000 clones, approximately 80% being singletons. The CDR3 consists of 13 residues. With 7 bases clipped from V and 7 bases from J, the junction kept 11 bases outside the gene matches. Germline V gives CDR1 SQVTM, CDR2 ANQGSEA. In the case of this clone: Its antigen remains unknown.

Study conclusions and caveats: In a later analysis, at a false discovery rate of 0.05, about 17,000 TCR beta sequences matched HLA alleles.

The specimen sequenced was PBMCs. The rearrangement links TRBV29-1 to TRBJ2-7; 9 positions match TRBD2. The sequence derives from a boy aged 2-9 years in good health and CMV-seronegative. CDR3 residues: CSAGSGGASEQYF. CDR3 in DNA: TGCAGCGCTGGTAGCGGGGGAGCATCTGAGCAGTACTTC.